The 2 T cell receptor beta chains listed next were all sequenced from one sample in a study of T cells in Graves' hyperthyroidism and ophthalmopathy. Amplification of TCR beta CDR3 regions used RNA as the template. The TCR CDR3 first-round RT-PCR relied on the HTBI primer set. TCRdb itself ran the multiplex PCR reads through MiXCR, one entry per CDR3 protein. The sample contains 500,000 to 750,000 distinct CDR3 sequences, approximately 15% of which appear only once. Sequencing was performed on blood. These receptors were collected from a young woman with Graves' ophthalmopathy.

In its sample, this clonotype was seen many times. J is TRBJ2-3 and V is TRBV11-3; D is undetermined. V lost 3 bases to trimming and J lost 2 bases, with 9 bases between them. The CDR3 runs 14 residues. Germline V gives CDR1 SGHNT, CDR2 YENEEA. Written as DNA, the CDR3 is TGTGCCAGCAGCTTGAGTTCCTACACAGATACGCAGTATTTT. Its translation is CASSLSSYTDTQYF. Drawing the rest from reference TRBV11-3 and TRBJ2-3, the complete variable domain is EAGVVQSPRYKIIEKKQPVAFWCNPISGHNTLYWYLQNLGQGPELLIRYENEEAVDDSQLPKDRFSAERLKGVDSTLKIQPAELGDSAVYLCASSLSSYTDTQYFGPGTRLTVL.

This clonotype was counted only a few times. V and J are TRBV13 and TRBJ2-5; 7 nucleotides agree with TRBD1. Looked up from germline, CDR1 is PRHDT and CDR2 is FYEKMQ (reference sequence). V shed 1 base and J 5 bases; nucleotides not matched to a gene: 4. CDR3 length: 14 amino acids. This CDR3 is CASSLEGAGETQYF. CDR3 in DNA: TGTGCCAGCAGCTTAGAGGGGGCTGGGGAGACCCAGTACTTC.